This T cell receptor (beta chain) was sequenced during a study of cytomegalovirus exposure and HLA in healthy donors. About this clone: Its antigen is unknown.

The PCR made use of 60 Vbeta and 13 Jbeta primers. The data were produced by immunoSEQ multiplex PCR, yet TCRdb's version contains in-frame clones alone and is incomplete. The repertoire holds some 110,000 clones, with around 82% as singletons. This CDR3 region has 14 residues. Germline V gene data show CDR1 as SGHTA and CDR2 as FQGTGA. V was pared by 5 bases and J by 2 bases, with 7 bases between. Study-level results: Common viral pathogens seemed to be connected with several of the most significant clusters, according to a later analysis. It was 150 or so TCR beta chains that were listed as cytomegalovirus-associated. Most TCR sequences were seen very rarely across donors, but some public TCRs occurred in many.

This chain connects TRBV7-3 to TRBJ2-6; D gene unclear. This receptor was obtained from a man between 40 and 49 years old in good health and CMV-seronegative. Specimen: PBMCs. CDR3 in amino acids: CASSPTAGANVLTF. Written as DNA, the CDR3 is TGTGCCAGCAGCCCTACGGCTGGGGCCAACGTCCTGACTTTC.